This T cell receptor beta chain came from a study of CD8 T cells in Susac syndrome (dated by TCRdb to between 2017 and 2020). For context, the study as a whole: Whether CD8+ T cell activation and differentiation in Susac syndrome was antigen driven was tested using repertoire sequencing. What the authors observed across the whole study: The number of individuals in the TCR sequencing and HLA analysis was acknowledged as relatively small.

RNA was extracted using the RNeasy kit, and roughly 0.5 to 1 microgram was reverse transcribed with random hexamers. The immunoSEQ multiplex PCR assay, covering 54 Vbeta and 13 Jbeta segments, was used to amplify TCR beta CDR3 regions. Bias from PCR amplification was corrected by using a synthetic template baseline for primer optimization and for computational correction. From the authors' description of their analysis: Reads were assigned to V, D and J genes according to IMGT and analyzed in immunoSEQ Analyzer, with only productive sequences retained. Clonality was calculated as one minus the Shannon entropy normalized by log2 of the number of productive unique sequences. For each patient and control, public and private clones were evaluated within the 100 most prevalent clones. Clones were defined as Susac-specific if absent from the healthy and MS cohorts, from 1052 published viral clones and from other ImmuneACCESS disease sequences. The public sequencing data were trimmed at Q25 with fastp and processed into clonotypes with MiXCR by TCRdb, which kept only in-frame beta chains. Every entry covers one CDR3 protein and lists the most common genes and DNA from its rows. The V and J calls and clone size come from TCRdb's table, not from the authors' own analysis. A total of about 120,000 distinct CDR3 sequences appear in this sample, about nine tenths of them only once. Around 0.14% of the sample comes from the top ten.

High-throughput TCR beta sequencing profiled peripheral blood CD8+ and CD4+ T cells from healthy donors, Susac syndrome patients and multiple sclerosis patients. Healthy donors were included as age- and sex-matched controls. CD8+ TEMRA cells were enriched by FACS, while bulk CD8+ and CD4+ T cells were purified by magnetic negative isolation. Blood was collected in EDTA tubes and processed within 24 hours, with PBMCs isolated through density gradient centrifugation. PBMCs destined for TCR sequencing were cryopreserved in liquid nitrogen and later thawed in a 37 °C water bath. Purity of sorted or isolated CD4+, CD8+ and CD8+ TEMRA cells was at least 90%. About this clonotype: Its recognized antigen is unknown. There are no base qualities to consult, and no much larger clone falls within one base.

The CDR3 runs 13 amino acids, cysteine and phenylalanine included. Here the CDR3 DNA is all that survives: 39 bases in frame from base 1. At the junction V is shortened by 1 base and J by 6 bases, with 10 bases in between. The germline V gene sets CDR1 to LGHNA and CDR2 to YSLEER. Sequencing was performed on CD4+ T cells from PBMCs. This receptor was obtained from a human donor in good health. The chain employs TRBV4-3 and TRBJ2-7; 5 matching bases give a weak D call of TRBD1. The CDR3 region has the sequence CASSQASQGEQYF. Read as DNA, the sequence is TGCGCCAGCAGCCAAGCGTCCCAGGGCGAGCAGTACTTC.